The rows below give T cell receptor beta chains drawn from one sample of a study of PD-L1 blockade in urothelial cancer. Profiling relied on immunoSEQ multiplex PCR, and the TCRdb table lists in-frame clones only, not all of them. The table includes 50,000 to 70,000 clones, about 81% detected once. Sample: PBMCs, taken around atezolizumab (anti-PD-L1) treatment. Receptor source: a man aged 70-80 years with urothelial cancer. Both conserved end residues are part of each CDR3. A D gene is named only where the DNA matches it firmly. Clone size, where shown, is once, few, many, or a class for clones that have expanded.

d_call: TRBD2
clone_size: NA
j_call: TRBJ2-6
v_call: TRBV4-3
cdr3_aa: CASSPAGVSGANVLTF
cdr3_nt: TGCGCCAGCAGCCCAGCGGGGGTCTCTGGGGCCAACGTCCTGACTTTC

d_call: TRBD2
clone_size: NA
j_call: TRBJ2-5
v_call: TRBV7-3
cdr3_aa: CASSFSGRETQYF
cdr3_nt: TGTGCCAGCAGTTTTAGCGGGAGGGAGACCCAGTACTTC

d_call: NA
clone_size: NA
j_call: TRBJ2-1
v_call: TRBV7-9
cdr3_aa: CASSFIGGSYNEQFF
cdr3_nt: TGTGCCAGCAGCTTTATCGGGGGCTCCTACAATGAGCAGTTCTTC

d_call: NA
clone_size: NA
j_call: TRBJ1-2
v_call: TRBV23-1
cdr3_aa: CASTARRGGYGYTF
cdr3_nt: TGCGCCAGCACAGCACGCCGAGGGGGATATGGCTACACCTTC

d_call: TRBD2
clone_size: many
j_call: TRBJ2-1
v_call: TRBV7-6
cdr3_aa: CASSLESTTREGNEQFF
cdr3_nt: TGTGCCAGCAGCTTAGAGTCCACGACTAGGGAGGGAAATGAGCAGTTCTTC

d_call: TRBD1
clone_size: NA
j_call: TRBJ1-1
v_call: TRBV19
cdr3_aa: CASSIQGTGSYTEAFF
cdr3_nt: TGTGCCAGTAGTATACAGGGGACAGGGTCTTACACTGAAGCTTTCTTT

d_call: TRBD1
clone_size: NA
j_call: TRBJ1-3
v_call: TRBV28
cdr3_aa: CASSLNRDRGYTIYF
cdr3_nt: TGTGCCAGCAGTTTAAACAGGGACAGGGGGTACACCATATATTTT

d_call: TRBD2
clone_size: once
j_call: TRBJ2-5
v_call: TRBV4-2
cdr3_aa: CASRDSGRAETQYF
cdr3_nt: TGTGCCAGCAGGGATAGCGGGAGGGCGGAGACCCAGTACTTC

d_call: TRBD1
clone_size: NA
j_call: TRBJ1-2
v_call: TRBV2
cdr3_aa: CASSDNRGIVQDYGYTF
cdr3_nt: TGTGCCAGCAGTGACAACAGGGGAATTGTTCAGGACTATGGCTACACCTTC

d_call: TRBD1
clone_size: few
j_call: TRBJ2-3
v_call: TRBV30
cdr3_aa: CAWSPRGQGGYTQYF
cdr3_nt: TGTGCCTGGAGTCCCCGGGGACAGGGAGGCTATACGCAGTATTTT